The next 17 T cell receptor beta chains were all read from a single sample in a study of blood T cell repertoires in COVID-19. The repertoire was sequenced with immunoSEQ multiplex PCR; TCRdb's copy has only in-frame clones and lacks some. The data contain roughly 310,000 clones, about 92% of them singletons. The source material was PBMCs or T cells enriched from blood (not recorded which). Receptors originate from a man aged 55 to 70 who had recovered from COVID-19.

The chain joins TRBV2 to TRBJ1-5, with a weak D call TRBD1 (5 bases). V shed 2 bases and J shed 7 bases, with 12 bases lying between them. Germline CDR1 and CDR2: SNHLY and FYNNEI. CDR3 length equals 14 residues. The CDR3 nucleotides are TGTGCCAGCAGTGAACGGGGCGGGATACAGCCCCAGCATTTT. Protein product: CASSERGGIQPQHF.

The J gene is TRBJ2-3, the V gene TRBV2, with a tentative D call TRBD1 (6 bases). There are 14 residues in the CDR3. Germline V gene data show CDR1 as SNHLY and CDR2 as FYNNEI. Trimming pared 8 bases from V and 2 bases from J, leaving 14 bases between. The CDR3 spells CASGSDSYTDTQYF. The CDR3 DNA sequence: TGTGCCAGCGGTTCGGACAGTTACACAGATACGCAGTATTTT.

This sequence joins TRBV4-1 and TRBJ2-1, with 9 bases lining up with TRBD1. CDR1 is MGHRA and CDR2 is YSYEKL in the germline V gene. The CDR3 sequence is 15 residues long. With 3 bases clipped from V and 6 bases from J, the junction kept 6 bases outside the gene matches. This CDR3 is CASSQPVTGGNEQFF. The CDR3 DNA sequence: TGCGCCAGCAGCCAGCCTGTGACAGGGGGCAATGAGCAGTTCTTC.

The chain joins TRBV11-3 to TRBJ2-4; 7 positions agree with TRBD1. The V segment lost 0 bases and the J segment 7 bases; nucleotides outside the gene matches: 0. Germline V gene data show CDR1 as SGHNT and CDR2 as YENEEA. The CDR3 has 13 amino acids. CDR3 bases: TGTGCCAGCAGCTTAGAGACAGGGAACATTCAGTACTTC. Translated, it gives CASSLETGNIQYF.

This chain links TRBV30 with TRBJ2-7; 8 bases map to TRBD1. V lost 6 bases and J lost 2; bases outside the gene matches: 3. Germline V lookup: CDR1 GTSNPN, CDR2 SVGIG (reference sequence). This CDR3 is 12 amino acids long. The DNA of the CDR3 is TGTGCCTGCGACAGGGGCACCTACGAGCAGTACTTC. It translates to CACDRGTYEQYF.

This clone has only a few counts. The V and J genes are TRBV27 and TRBJ2-7; TRBD2 matches at 8 bases. The CDR3 has 16 amino acids. J lost 3 bases, V lost 2 bases, and 9 bases had no gene match. Per germline, CDR1 MNHEY and CDR2 SMNVEV (reference sequence). CDR3 protein: CASSLVSGGRGYEQYF. CDR3 DNA sequence: TGTGCCAGCAGTTTAGTCTCGGGAGGGCGAGGCTACGAGCAGTACTTC.

The CDR3 region has the DNA TGCGCCAGCAGCCAAGATGGAGACAGCAATCAGCCCCAGCATTTT. It specifies CASSQDGDSNQPQHF. V gene TRBV4-1 combines with J gene TRBJ1-5; D uncertain. The V and J ends lost 0 bases and 1 base respectively, with 7 bases between them. This CDR3 region has 15 residues. Germline CDR1 MGHRA, CDR2 YSYEKL.

The chain combines TRBV7-2 with TRBJ1-2; a weak D match, TRBD1 (5 bases). Between the trimmed V and J ends, which lost 3 bases and 6 bases, there was a span of 17 bases. The CDR3 has 15 residues. CDR1 and CDR2 from the germline V gene are SGHTA and FQGNSA. CDR3 bases: TGTGCCAGCAGCTTGCTTGTGATCCCAGGGAATGGCTACACCTTC. This encodes CASSLLVIPGNGYTF.

This chain joins TRBV18 and TRBJ1-1, with D perhaps matching TRBD1 (5 bases). Germline CDR1 KGHSH, CDR2 LQKENI. Between the trimmed V and J ends, which lost 5 bases and 0 bases, there was a span of 10 bases. The CDR3 runs to 14 residues. In DNA form, the CDR3 reads TGTGCCAGCTCAACTCAGGGCTTGAACACTGAAGCTTTCTTT. Translation gives CASSTQGLNTEAFF.

This chain links TRBV4-1 with TRBJ1-4; tentative D call: TRBD1 (5 bases). Germline loops: CDR1 MGHRA, CDR2 YSYEKL. V dropped 2 bases and J dropped 5 bases, with 15 bases sitting between them. This CDR3 has 16 amino acids. The CDR3 sequence is CASSQLWAGSNEKLFF. The CDR3 coding sequence is TGCGCCAGCAGCCAACTCTGGGCAGGGTCGAATGAAAAACTGTTTTTT.

Of note for this clone: The same CDR3 also results from other DNA sequences found in this sample. The rearrangement links TRBV5-8 to TRBJ2-7; 7 bases line up with TRBD2. The CDR3 loop spans 14 amino acids. V lost 4 bases and J lost 5; bases outside the gene matches: 9. Germline loops: CDR1 SGHTS, CDR2 YDEGEE. The CDR3 sequence is CASSRLAGVNEQYF. The CDR3, as DNA: TGTGCCAGCAGCCGACTGGCGGGAGTGAACGAGCAGTACTTC.

V is TRBV11-3 and J is TRBJ1-1, with a weak D call TRBD1 (5 bases). Germline V gene data show CDR1 as SGHNT and CDR2 as YENEEA. V was trimmed by 5 bases and J by 1 base, leaving 14 bases between them. The CDR3 runs to 15 residues. CDR3 protein: CASSPQGWRNTEAFF. The CDR3 DNA is TGTGCCAGCAGCCCTCAGGGTTGGCGGAACACTGAAGCTTTCTTT.

Only one count was recorded for this clone. V gene TRBV9 combines with J gene TRBJ2-6; maybe TRBD2 (5 bases). CDR3 length equals 20 residues. Trimming took 0 bases from V and 1 from J, leaving 20 bases between them. Germline CDR1 is SGDLS and CDR2 is YYNGEE. The CDR3 loop is CASSVAPGTLLGSGANVLTF. DNA for the CDR3: TGTGCCAGCAGCGTAGCTCCAGGAACCCTACTAGGATCTGGGGCCAACGTCCTGACTTTC.

The chain employs TRBV4-2 and TRBJ2-1; 10 bases are a match to TRBD2. J lost 7 bases, V lost 0 bases, and 3 bases had no gene match. In germline, CDR1 is LGHNA, CDR2 YNFKEQ. The CDR3 loop spans 15 amino acids. CDR3 bases: TGTGCCAGCAGCCAAGAGGGACTAGCGAGGAATGAGCAGTTCTTC. Amino acid sequence: CASSQEGLARNEQFF.

This rearrangement joins TRBV19 to TRBJ1-4; no clear D. The germline V and J ends were trimmed by 0 bases and 17 bases, with 16 bases remaining between them. Per the germline V gene, CDR1 is LNHDA and CDR2 is SQIVND (reference sequence). This CDR3 region has 13 residues. The CDR3 DNA reads as TGTGCCAGTAGTATAGATCTCGGTGGCTTGGGCTTTTTT. As protein: CASSIDLGGLGFF.

This clone was seen a single time. V usage is TRBV12-3 or TRBV12-4 and J usage is TRBJ1-1; the D gene is possibly TRBD1 (6 bases). The ends were cut back, 6 bases at V and 5 bases at J, with 13 bases in the middle. The CDR3 extends over 13 amino acids. The CDR3, as DNA: TGTGCCAGCAGCAGGGGCGGAGGTACTGAAGCTTTCTTT. Amino acids: CASSRGGGTEAFF.

The CDR3 nucleotides read TGTGCCAGCAGCCAAAGACTAGCGGGAGGCACAGATACGCAGTATTTT. It is translated as CASSQRLAGGTDTQYF. The rearrangement links TRBV11-1 to TRBJ2-3, with 12 nucleotides matching TRBD2. This CDR3 has 16 amino acids. The ends lost 5 bases at V and 1 base at J; junction bases unmatched: 4. Germline-derived CDR1 and CDR2 are SGHAT and FQDESV (reference sequence).